This record concerns one T cell receptor beta chain sequence. Specified time point: baseline pretreatment blood. Treatment in this sample: 15 Gy SBRT to primary tumor, nephrectomy 4 weeks later. The assay was immunoSEQ multiplex PCR, and TCRdb's table has in-frame clones only and misses some. The table includes around 160,000 clones, about 88% detected once. The germline CDR1 and CDR2 sequences are MDHEN and SYDVKM. The V end was cut by 2 bases, the J end by 4 bases, with 11 bases between. The CDR3 covers 14 residues. This sample was included in a study of radiation and T cells in renal cell carcinoma.

The V and J genes are TRBV28 and TRBJ1-2; no firm D call. The clonotype comes from a woman aged 70-85 years with renal cell carcinoma. The starting material was blood, obtained from a patient whose treatment included radiotherapy and nephrectomy. In nucleotides, the CDR3 is TGTGCCAGCAGTTTAACACAGACTGGCTATGGCTACACCTTC. As protein: CASSLTQTGYGYTF.